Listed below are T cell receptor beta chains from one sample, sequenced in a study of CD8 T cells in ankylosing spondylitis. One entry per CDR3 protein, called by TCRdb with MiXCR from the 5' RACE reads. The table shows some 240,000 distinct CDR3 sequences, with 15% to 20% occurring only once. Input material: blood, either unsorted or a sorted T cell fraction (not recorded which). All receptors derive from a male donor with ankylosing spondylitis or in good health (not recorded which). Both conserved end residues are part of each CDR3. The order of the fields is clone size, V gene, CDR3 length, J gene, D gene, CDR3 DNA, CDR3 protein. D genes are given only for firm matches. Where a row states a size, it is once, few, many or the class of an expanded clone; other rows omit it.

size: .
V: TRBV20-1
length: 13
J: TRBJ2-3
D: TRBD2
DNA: TGCAGTGTTATAGCGGGAGTGGAAGATACGCAGTATTTT
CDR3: CSVIAGVEDTQYF

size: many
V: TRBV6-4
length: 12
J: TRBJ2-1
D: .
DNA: TGTGCCAGCAGTGATGGTTACAATGAGCAGTTCTTC
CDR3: CASSDGYNEQFF

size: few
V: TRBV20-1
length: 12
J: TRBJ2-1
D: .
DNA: TGCAGTGCTAGAGGGACCTACAATGAGCAGTTCTTC
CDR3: CSARGTYNEQFF

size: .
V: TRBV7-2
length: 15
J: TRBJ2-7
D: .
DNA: TGTGCCAGCAGCCCCAGGACAGAGTCCCCCTACGAGCAGTACTTC
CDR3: CASSPRTESPYEQYF

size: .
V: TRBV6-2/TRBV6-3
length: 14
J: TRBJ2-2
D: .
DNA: TGTGCCAGCAGCACATCGGGGCCCTCCGGGGAGCTGTTTTTT
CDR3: CASSTSGPSGELFF

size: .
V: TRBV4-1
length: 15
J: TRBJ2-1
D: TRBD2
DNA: TGCGCCAGCAGCCACCCGACTAGCATGGGGAATGAGCAGTTCTTC
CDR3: CASSHPTSMGNEQFF

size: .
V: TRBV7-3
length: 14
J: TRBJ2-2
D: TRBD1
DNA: TGTGCCAGCAGCTTGACAGGGGCATCCGGGGAGCTGTTTTTT
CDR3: CASSLTGASGELFF

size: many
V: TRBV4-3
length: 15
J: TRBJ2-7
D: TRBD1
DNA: TGCGCCAGCAGCCAACGGACAGGGGGTACCTACGAGCAGTACTTC
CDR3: CASSQRTGGTYEQYF

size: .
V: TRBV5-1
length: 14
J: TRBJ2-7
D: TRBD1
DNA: TGCGCCAGCAGCTTGTGGACAGGGTCCTACGAGCAGTACTTC
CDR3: CASSLWTGSYEQYF

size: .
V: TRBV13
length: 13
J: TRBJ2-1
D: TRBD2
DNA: TGTGCCAGCAGCTTAAGGCTAGCGGATAAGCAGTTCTTC
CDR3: CASSLRLADKQFF

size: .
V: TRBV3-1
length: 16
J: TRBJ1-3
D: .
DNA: TGTGCCAGCAGCCCCAGCCCGAGTTTGCCTGGAAACACCATATATTTT
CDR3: CASSPSPSLPGNTIYF

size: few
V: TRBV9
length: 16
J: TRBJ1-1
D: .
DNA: TGTGCCAGCAGCCCAAGTCGGATTTCTGAGAACACTGAAGCTTTCTTT
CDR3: CASSPSRISENTEAFF

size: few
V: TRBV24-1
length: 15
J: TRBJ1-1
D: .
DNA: TGTGCCACCAGCGAGCTGGATAGTGGATACACTGAAGCTTTCTTT
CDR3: CATSELDSGYTEAFF

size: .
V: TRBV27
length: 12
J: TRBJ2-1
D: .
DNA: TGTGCCTCGACCGACAACTACAATGAGCAGTTCTTC
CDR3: CASTDNYNEQFF

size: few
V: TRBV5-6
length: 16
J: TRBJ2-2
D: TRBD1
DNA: TGTGCCAGCAGCTTCCGGGACAGAGCCGGCACCGGGGAGCTGTTTTTT
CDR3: CASSFRDRAGTGELFF

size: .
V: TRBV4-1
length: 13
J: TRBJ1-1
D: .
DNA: TGCGCCAGCAGCCCCCATGCGGCCGCTGAAGCTTTCTTT
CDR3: CASSPHAAAEAFF

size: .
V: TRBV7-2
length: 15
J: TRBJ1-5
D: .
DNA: TGTGCCAGCAGCTCCCCCGGGGTAGGGAATCAGCCCCAGCATTTT
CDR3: CASSSPGVGNQPQHF

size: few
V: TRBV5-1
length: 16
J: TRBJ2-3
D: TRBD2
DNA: TGCGCCAGCAGCGTCGGGACTAGCGGAAACACAGATACGCAGTATTTT
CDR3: CASSVGTSGNTDTQYF

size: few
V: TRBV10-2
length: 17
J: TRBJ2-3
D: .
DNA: TGCGCCAGCAGTGAACGGGTTCGAGACTATCATCCAGATACGCAGTATTTT
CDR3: CASSERVRDYHPDTQYF

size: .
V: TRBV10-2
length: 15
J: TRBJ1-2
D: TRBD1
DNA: TGCGCCAGCAGTGATGGGACAGGGCTTAACTATGGCTACACCTTC
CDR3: CASSDGTGLNYGYTF

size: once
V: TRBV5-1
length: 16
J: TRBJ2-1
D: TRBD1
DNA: TGCGCCAGCAGCTTGGGGTTTCAGGGGGCCTACAATGAGCAGTTCTTC
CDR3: CASSLGFQGAYNEQFF

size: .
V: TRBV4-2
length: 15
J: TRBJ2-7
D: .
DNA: TGTGCCAGCAGCCAAGCCCCCGGACAATCCTACGAGCAGTACTTC
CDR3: CASSQAPGQSYEQYF

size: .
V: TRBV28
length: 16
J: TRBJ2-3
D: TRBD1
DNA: TGTGCCAGCAGTTTCCCCGGCAGGGGGCGAAGCCCCACGCAGTATTTT
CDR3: CASSFPGRGRSPTQYF

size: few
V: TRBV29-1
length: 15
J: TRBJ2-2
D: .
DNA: TGCAGCGTTGGAAATCCGGCGGTCCCCACCGGGGAGCTGTTTTTT
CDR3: CSVGNPAVPTGELFF

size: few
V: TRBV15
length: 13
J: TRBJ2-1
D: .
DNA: TGTGCCACCAGCCCGGGTTCCTACAATGAGCAGTTCTTC
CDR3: CATSPGSYNEQFF

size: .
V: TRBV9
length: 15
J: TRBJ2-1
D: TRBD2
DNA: TGTGCCAGCAGCCCCCCAGCGGGAGGGCCGGGGGAGCAGTTCTTC
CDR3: CASSPPAGGPGEQFF

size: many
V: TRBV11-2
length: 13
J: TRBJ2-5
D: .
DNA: TGTGCCAGCAGCTTAATCTCCGGGGAGACCCAGTACTTC
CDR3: CASSLISGETQYF

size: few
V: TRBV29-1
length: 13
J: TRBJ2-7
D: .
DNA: TGCAGCGTTGAAAGAGCCGGAACCTACGAGCAGTACTTC
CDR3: CSVERAGTYEQYF

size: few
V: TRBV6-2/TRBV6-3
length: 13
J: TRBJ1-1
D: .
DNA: TGTGCCAGCCGATCCTTGGGTGACACTGAAGCTTTCTTT
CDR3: CASRSLGDTEAFF

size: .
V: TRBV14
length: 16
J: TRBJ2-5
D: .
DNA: TGTGCCAGCAGCCTACTGGCGGACTCGCTCCAAGAGACCCAGTACTTC
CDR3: CASSLLADSLQETQYF

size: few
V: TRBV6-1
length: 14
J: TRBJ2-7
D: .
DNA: TGTGCCAGCTCAAAACCCGACAGCTCCTACGAGCAGTACTTC
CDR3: CASSKPDSSYEQYF

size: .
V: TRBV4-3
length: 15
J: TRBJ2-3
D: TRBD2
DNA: TGCGCCAGCAGCCAACGGACTAGCAGTGCAGATACGCAGTATTTT
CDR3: CASSQRTSSADTQYF

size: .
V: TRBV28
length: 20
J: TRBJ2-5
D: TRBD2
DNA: TGTGCCAGCAGTCAGGCCCCCCCCCTAGCGGGAGTAAGGGGGGGAGAGACCCAGTACTTC
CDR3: CASSQAPPLAGVRGGETQYF

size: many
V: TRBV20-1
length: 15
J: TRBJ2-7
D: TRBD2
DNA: TGCAGTGCTAGCCACGGACTAGCGACTTCCTACGAGCAGTACTTC
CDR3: CSASHGLATSYEQYF

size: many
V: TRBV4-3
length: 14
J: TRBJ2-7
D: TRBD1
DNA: TGCGCCAGCAGCCCCGGGACAGGAAAATACGAGCAGTACTTC
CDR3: CASSPGTGKYEQYF

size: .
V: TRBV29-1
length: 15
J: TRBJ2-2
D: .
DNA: TGCAGCGTTGATCCGGGTGGGAGTGGTACCGGGGAGCTGTTTTTT
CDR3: CSVDPGGSGTGELFF

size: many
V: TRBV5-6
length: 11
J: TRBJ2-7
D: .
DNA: TGTGCCAGCAGCTTGGGCCCCCTGGTGGACTTC
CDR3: CASSLGPLVDF

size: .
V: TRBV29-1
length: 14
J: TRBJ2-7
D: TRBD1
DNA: TGCAGCGTTGAAGATCAGGGGGAGAGGTACGAGCAGTACTTC
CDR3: CSVEDQGERYEQYF

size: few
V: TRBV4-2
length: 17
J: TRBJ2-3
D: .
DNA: TGTGCCAGCAGCCAGCTTCCGCCCGGAGCCGCAGCAGATACGCAGTATTTT
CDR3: CASSQLPPGAAADTQYF

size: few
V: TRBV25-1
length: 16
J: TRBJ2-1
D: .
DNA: TGTGCCAGCATGTCGCCAACGCCGGCCTCCTACAATGAGCAGTTCTTC
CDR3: CASMSPTPASYNEQFF